A single sample is the source of the 29 T cell receptor beta chains below, sequenced in a study of cytomegalovirus exposure and HLA in healthy donors. Measured with immunoSEQ multiplex PCR; TCRdb has only the in-frame clones, and not every one. The sample has about 330,000 clones, roughly 89% seen once; the top ten hold around 0.84%. The sample was PBMCs. These receptors were taken from a young woman in good health and CMV-seronegative.

The chain couples TRBV21-1 to TRBJ2-3; the tabulated D call, TRBD2, remains unverified against the DNA. TRBV21-1 is termed a pseudogene. The CDR3 loop spans 16 amino acids. CDR3 DNA sequence: TGTGCCAGCATCCCCCCTGAGGATCCGGGAGGGGATACGCAGTATTTT. Its protein is CASIPPEDPGGDTQYF.

Comments on this clone: One end of the junction does not line up with germline, which may come from a read error. The chain has TRBV5-6 and TRBJ2-7; 9 bases agree with TRBD1. The CDR3 covers 14 residues. CDR1 is SGHDT, CDR2 YYEEEE, per germline. The CDR3 DNA reads TGTGCCAGCAGCTTGACGGGGACAGGGTACGGGCAGTACTTC. Its protein is CASSLTGTGYGQYF. Filled out from reference TRBV5-6 and TRBJ2-7, the complete variable domain reads DAGVTQSPTHLIKTRGQQVTLRCSPKSGHDTVSWYQQALGQGPQFIFQYYEEEERQRGNFPDRFSGHQFPNYSSELNVNALLLGDSALYLCASSLTGTGYGQYFGPGTRLTVT.

The chain carries TRBV28 and TRBJ2-7; TRBD1 is a possible D gene (6 bases). Trimming took off 4 bases at V and 1 base at J, with 14 bases between the two ends. There are 15 residues in the CDR3. The germline V gene has CDR1 MDHEN and CDR2 SYDVKM. CDR3 sequence: CASSSHPQGSYEQYF. The CDR3 DNA follows: TGTGCCAGCAGTTCGCACCCACAGGGTTCCTACGAGCAGTACTTC.

This clone was counted only a few times. The chain employs TRBV6-5 and TRBJ2-7; D possibly corresponds to TRBD1 (5 bases). V lost 6 bases and J lost 12, with 21 bases in between. This CDR3 spans 13 amino acids. CDR1 is MNHEY and CDR2 is SVGAGI in the germline V gene. The CDR3 here is CASSLGQGVYLYF. The CDR3 DNA sequence: TGTGCCAGCAGCCTAGGCCAGGGCGTTTATCTGTACTTC.

The gene calls are TRBV19 and TRBJ2-4; maybe TRBD1 (6 bases). Germline loops: CDR1 LNHDA, CDR2 SQIVND (reference sequence). This CDR3 has 16 residues. The V end was cut by 6 bases, the J end by 1 base, with 16 bases between. CDR3 loop: CASSRGTVSAKNIQYF. CDR3 nucleotide sequence: TGTGCCAGTAGCAGGGGCACGGTTTCGGCCAAAAACATTCAGTACTTC.

The V call is TRBV4-2, the J call TRBJ2-7; 11 bases are shared with TRBD2. With V trimmed by 1 base and J by 4 bases, 3 bases remained unmatched. The CDR3 is 15 amino acids. Germline CDR1 is LGHNA and CDR2 is YNFKEQ. The CDR3 here is CASSQGSGGDYEQYF. CDR3 in DNA: TGTGCCAGCAGCCAAGGTAGCGGGGGGGATTACGAGCAGTACTTC.

The rearrangement uses TRBV15 and TRBJ1-2, with TRBD1 as a possible D gene (5 bases). The length of the CDR3 is 14 residues. The V and J ends lost 0 bases and 2 bases respectively, with 7 bases between them. CDR1 is LNHNV and CDR2 is YYDKDF in the germline V gene (reference sequence). In DNA form, the CDR3 reads TGTGCCACCAGCAGAGATCCAGGGAACTATGGCTACACCTTC. Its translation: CATSRDPGNYGYTF.

This sequence joins TRBV19 and TRBJ1-3; D is undetermined. Germline V gives CDR1 LNHDA, CDR2 SQIVND (reference sequence). Trimming stripped 4 bases from V and 0 bases from J, with 10 bases between. The CDR3 runs to 15 residues. CDR3 nucleotides: TGTGCCAGTAGTAAACAGTTGTTCTCTGGAAACACCATATATTTT. Translated: CASSKQLFSGNTIYF. The variable domain in full, completed from reference TRBV19 and TRBJ1-3, reads DGGITQSPKYLFRKEGQNVTLSCEQNLNHDAMYWYRQDPGQGLRLIYYSQIVNDFQKGDIAEGYSVSREKKESFPLTVTSAQKNPTAFYLCASSKQLFSGNTIYFGEGSWLTVV.

In regard to this clone: This sample also contains other DNA sequences that code for the same CDR3. The V and J genes are TRBV4-2 and TRBJ2-7, with TRBD2 identical over 11 bases. This CDR3 has 15 amino acids. V lost 1 base and J lost 3; bases outside the gene matches: 2. CDR1 and CDR2 from the germline V gene are LGHNA and YNFKEQ. The chain's CDR3 is CASSQAGTSGYEQYF. Written as DNA, the CDR3 is TGTGCCAGCAGCCAAGCCGGGACTAGCGGCTACGAGCAGTACTTC.

The chain links TRBV7-9 to TRBJ1-2, with TRBD1 identical over 8 bases. The germline gives CDR1 SEHNR, CDR2 FQNEAQ (reference sequence). The CDR3 consists of 16 residues. Trimming removed 3 bases from V and 6 bases from J; junction bases left unmatched: 12. This CDR3 reads CASSFGQGAIGDGYTF. The CDR3 nucleotides are TGTGCCAGCAGCTTCGGGCAGGGGGCTATCGGGGATGGCTACACCTTC. The full variable domain, completed using reference TRBV7-9 and TRBJ1-2, is DTGVSQNPRHKITKRGQNVTFRCDPISEHNRLYWYRQTLGQGPEFLTYFQNEAQLEKSRLLSDRFSAERPKGSFSTLEIQRTEQGDSAMYLCASSFGQGAIGDGYTFGSGTRLTVV.

V is TRBV9 and J is TRBJ2-1, with TRBD2 matching over 11 bases. This CDR3 has 16 residues. V was pared by 2 bases and J by 1 base, with 2 bases of the junction left unmatched. Per germline, CDR1 SGDLS and CDR2 YYNGEE. The CDR3, as DNA: TGTGCCAGCAGCGTGCTAGCGGGAGGTTCCTACAATGAGCAGTTCTTC. Translated: CASSVLAGGSYNEQFF.

The chain carries TRBV19 and TRBJ1-5; the match to TRBD1 covers 8 bases. V shed 1 base and J 2 bases; nucleotides not matched to a gene: 1. The CDR3 has 15 amino acids. Germline V gene sequence: CDR1 LNHDA, CDR2 SQIVND (reference sequence). CDR3 residues: CASSIGGQGNQPQHF. The CDR3 nucleotides are TGTGCCAGTAGTATAGGGGGACAGGGCAATCAGCCCCAGCATTTT.

The V gene is TRBV18, the J gene TRBJ2-5; no reliable D call. Trimming cost V 6 bases and J 7 bases, with 30 bases left between them. Germline lookup yields CDR1 KGHSH and CDR2 LQKENI. The CDR3 spans 18 residues. CDR3 sequence (DNA): TGTGCCAGCTCCCCTCAAGGTAGCAGCCCCTTCATAACGGGGACCCAGTACTTC. It translates to CASSPQGSSPFITGTQYF.

The V gene is TRBV5-1, the J gene TRBJ2-7; 10 bases agree with TRBD1. CDR3 length equals 14 residues. The junction had 6 bases not matched to a gene; V was cut back by 4 bases and J by 5 bases. CDR1 is SGHRS and CDR2 is YFSETQ in the germline V gene. The chain's CDR3 is CASSPDRGRNEQYF. The DNA for the CDR3 is TGCGCCAGCAGCCCCGACAGGGGGCGAAACGAGCAGTACTTC.

This chain connects TRBV29-1 to TRBJ2-3, with D perhaps matching TRBD1 (6 bases). Germline CDR1 and CDR2: SQVTM and ANQGSEA. With 2 bases removed from V and 9 bases from J, the gap between germline ends came to 21 bases. This CDR3 is 15 amino acids long. The CDR3 loop is CSVELGAPTGTTQYF. In nucleotides, the CDR3 is TGCAGCGTTGAACTAGGGGCTCCCACTGGGACAACGCAGTATTTT.

The rearrangement links TRBV29-1 to TRBJ1-1, with 7 bases aligning to TRBD1. Trimming removed 6 bases from V and 0 bases from J; junction bases left unmatched: 7. Germline V gene lookup returns CDR1 SQVTM and CDR2 ANQGSEA. The CDR3 contains 14 residues. In DNA form, the CDR3 reads TGCAGCGTCCACAGGGGCGGAATGAACACTGAAGCTTTCTTT. Translation gives CSVHRGGMNTEAFF.

The chain links TRBV2 to TRBJ2-3, with 13 bases aligning to TRBD2. CDR1 is SNHLY, CDR2 FYNNEI, per germline. CDR3 length: 16 residues. The ends lost 7 bases at V and 5 bases at J; junction bases unmatched: 9. In DNA, the CDR3 is TGTGCCAGCACCCCAGGACTAGCGGGAGCCATAGATACGCAGTATTTT. Translating gives CASTPGLAGAIDTQYF.

This chain joins TRBV5-1 and TRBJ2-1; a weak D match, TRBD2 (5 bases). Germline V gene sequence: CDR1 SGHRS, CDR2 YFSETQ. Deletions cut 7 bases from V and 0 bases from J, with 17 bases between. The CDR3 spans 16 residues. CDR3 residues: CASGGKGISSYNEQFF. CDR3 coding DNA: TGCGCCAGCGGAGGTAAGGGCATAAGCTCCTACAATGAGCAGTTCTTC.

The chain employs TRBV6-4 and TRBJ2-2; 10 nucleotides align to TRBD2. V gave up 5 bases and J gave up 2 bases; unmatched junction bases: 5. In germline, CDR1 is MRHNA, CDR2 SNTAGT. This CDR3 is built from 16 residues. In DNA, the CDR3 is TGTGCCAGCAGTATCGGACTAGCGGATAACACCGGGGAGCTGTTTTTT. It codes for CASSIGLADNTGELFF.

This chain links TRBV29-1 with TRBJ2-1; 13 bases match TRBD2. V shed 4 bases, J shed 10 bases, and the junction held 4 bases outside the gene matches. Germline values: CDR1 SQVTM, CDR2 ANQGSEA. The CDR3 is made up of 13 amino acids. The CDR3 DNA reads TGCAGCGTTGGGACTAGCGGGAGAAAGGAGCAGTTCTTC. This codes for CSVGTSGRKEQFF.

CDR3 nucleotides: TGTGCCAGCAGTCCCCTGGACAGCCAGTATGGCTACACCTTC. This sequence encodes CASSPLDSQYGYTF. The chain uses TRBV27 and TRBJ1-2; maybe TRBD1 (6 bases). Trimming stripped 5 bases from V and 5 bases from J, with 15 bases between. The CDR3 sequence is 14 residues long. CDR1 MNHEY and CDR2 SMNVEV come from the germline V gene (reference sequence).

This clone is a singleton in its sample. V is TRBV13 and J is TRBJ2-1; 8 bases agree with TRBD1. Germline CDR1 PRHDT, CDR2 FYEKMQ (reference sequence). V lost 5 bases and J lost 7; bases outside the gene matches: 10. This CDR3 is built from 15 residues. CDR3 DNA: TGTGCCAGCAGCATAGTCCAGGGGGCGCGGAATGAGCAGTTCTTC. Its protein product is CASSIVQGARNEQFF.

The V call is TRBV6-6, the J call TRBJ1-2; 10 bases map to TRBD1. CDR3 size: 15 residues. Germline V CDR1 and CDR2: MNHNY, SVGAGI (reference sequence). Trimming took 8 bases from V and 4 from J; bases not matched to a gene: 10. This chain's CDR3 is CASLRRDRGPYGYTF. The CDR3 coding sequence is TGTGCCAGCCTCCGACGGGACAGGGGTCCCTATGGCTACACCTTC.

This clone was found a few times. The chain employs TRBV18 and TRBJ1-5, with no clear D. V lost 4 bases and J lost 7, with 14 bases in between. The germline V gene encodes CDR1 KGHSH and CDR2 LQKENI. This CDR3 comprises 14 residues. In DNA form, the CDR3 reads TGTGCCAGCTCACTAGAAGACAACCAACAGCCCCAGCATTTT. It codes for CASSLEDNQQPQHF.

The chain joins TRBV19 to TRBJ2-1; 12 bases line up with TRBD2. This CDR3 is built from 18 residues. Germline V gives CDR1 LNHDA, CDR2 SQIVND (reference sequence). The ends lost 6 bases at V and 7 bases at J; junction bases unmatched: 16. The CDR3 protein is CASRDPGLAGRLRNEQFF. The CDR3 DNA reads as TGTGCCAGTAGAGACCCGGGACTAGCGGGCCGACTGAGGAATGAGCAGTTCTTC.

The chain couples TRBV19 to TRBJ2-1; 11 nucleotides line up with TRBD2. Trimming at V came to 2 bases and at J to 10 bases, leaving 10 bases not matched to a gene. The CDR3 is made up of 16 amino acids. Germline-derived CDR1 and CDR2 are LNHDA and SQIVND (reference sequence). CDR3 residues: CASSILLAGEEWEQFF. The CDR3 DNA follows: TGTGCCAGTAGTATATTACTAGCGGGGGAAGAATGGGAGCAGTTCTTC.

The chain has TRBV9 and TRBJ2-3; possibly TRBD2 for D (5 bases). The CDR3 runs to 15 residues. The V gene lost 4 bases and the J gene lost 4 bases, with 16 bases spanning the gap. The germline V gene encodes CDR1 SGDLS and CDR2 YYNGEE. The CDR3 protein is CASSSRFTGADTQYF. The CDR3 DNA reads as TGTGCCAGCAGCTCCCGTTTCACCGGGGCAGATACGCAGTATTTT.

The V gene is TRBV15, the J gene TRBJ2-1, with 11 bases lining up with TRBD2. CDR1 is LNHNV, CDR2 YYDKDF, per germline (reference sequence). V lost 0 bases and J lost 5; bases outside the gene matches: 6. This CDR3 contains 17 residues. CDR3 in amino acids: CATSRDKGLAANNEQFF. The CDR3 nucleotides read TGTGCCACCAGCAGAGACAAGGGACTAGCGGCCAACAATGAGCAGTTCTTC. Drawing the rest from reference TRBV15 and TRBJ2-1, the complete variable domain is DAMVIQNPRYQVTQFGKPVTLSCSQTLNHNVMYWYQQKSSQAPKLLFHYYDKDFNNEADTPDNFQSRRPNTSFCFLDIRSPGLGDTAMYLCATSRDKGLAANNEQFFGPGTRLTVL.

The chain combines TRBV28 with TRBJ1-3, with D perhaps TRBD1 (5 bases). The CDR3 totals 15 residues. Germline V CDR1 and CDR2: MDHEN, SYDVKM. V dropped 6 bases and J dropped 2 bases, with 14 bases sitting between them. This CDR3 is CASSNLDNTGNTIYF. The CDR3 coding sequence is TGTGCCAGCAGCAACTTGGACAACACTGGAAACACCATATATTTT.